This TCR beta chain originates from a study of Tregs in tolerant kidney transplant recipients. For this clone: Its antigen is as yet unknown.

Germline lookup yields CDR1 LGHNA and CDR2 YSLEER. The CDR3 loop spans 18 amino acids. V was cut by 0 bases and J by 0 bases, with 16 bases left in between. Regarding the study as a whole: Biological reproducibility was not directly addressed in this study.

Only in-frame clones appear in the TCRdb table, and some are missing; sequencing was by immunoSEQ multiplex PCR. The repertoire has some 69,000 clones, 84% of them found once; the top ten carry around 4.5%. V gene TRBV4-3 combines with J gene TRBJ2-3; a weak D match, TRBD2 (6 bases). Material for sequencing was CD4+ T cells from blood. This TCR derives from a human donor in good health. The CDR3 coding sequence is TGCGCCAGCAGCCAAGAACGTTTCGGGGCGGGGAGCACAGATACGCAGTATTTT. Its translation is CASSQERFGAGSTDTQYF.